These T cell receptor beta chains were read from a single sample in a study of OX40 agonist ivuxolimab in advanced cancers. Method: immunoSEQ multiplex PCR; TCRdb's copy keeps in-frame clones and lacks some. Of roughly 43,000 clones listed, approximately 88% are singletons. The sequences come from CD4+ or CD8+ T cells sorted from blood, collected in a trial of the OX40 agonist ivuxolimab. The source is an adult with an advanced solid tumor such as melanoma, head and neck, liver or kidney cancer. CDR3s include the opening cysteine and the closing phenylalanine or tryptophan. Each record gives: V gene, clone size, CDR3 protein. Clone sizes are given selectively: once, few, many, or a class where the clone is expanded.

>TRBV2|-
CASSERLAGASYNEQFF
>TRBV28|-
CASSSRRVRDEADYGYTF
>TRBV10-1|-
CASSLPPGSGGETQYF
>TRBV2|-
CASSERTGFEAFF
>TRBV10-3|-
CAISQTSGVNNEQFF
>TRBV6-5|-
CASSYGGAPYEQYF
>TRBV5-5|-
CASSLWLQVDYEQYF
>TRBV10-3|-
CASSDRANQPQHF
>TRBV10-3|-
CAIRDPYLKYAFF
>TRBV25-1|-
CASMGGEQFF
>TRBV28|-
CASSFRVSYNSPLHF
>TRBV28|-
CASQEPGHYGYTF
>TRBV4-3|-
CASSQEEGPLYGYTF
>TRBV5-6|-
CASSYSGGAQETQYF
>TRBV12-5|-
CASGNLGYTF
>TRBV2|-
CASTGNSYEQYF
>TRBV7-6|-
CASSLAADSWGTRTNNEQFF
>TRBV30|few
CAWTIRGPLSGNTIYF
>TRBV28|-
CASSPNTEAFF
>TRBV6-1|-
CASSEKFGNSPLHF
>TRBV27|-
CASSFLTGELFF
>TRBV7-7|-
CASSLAFGPQLDQYF
>TRBV10-1|-
CASSGQGVKWNEQYF
>TRBV5-5|once
CASSLPRDRGHGYTF
>TRBV19|once
CASRATSASYEQYF